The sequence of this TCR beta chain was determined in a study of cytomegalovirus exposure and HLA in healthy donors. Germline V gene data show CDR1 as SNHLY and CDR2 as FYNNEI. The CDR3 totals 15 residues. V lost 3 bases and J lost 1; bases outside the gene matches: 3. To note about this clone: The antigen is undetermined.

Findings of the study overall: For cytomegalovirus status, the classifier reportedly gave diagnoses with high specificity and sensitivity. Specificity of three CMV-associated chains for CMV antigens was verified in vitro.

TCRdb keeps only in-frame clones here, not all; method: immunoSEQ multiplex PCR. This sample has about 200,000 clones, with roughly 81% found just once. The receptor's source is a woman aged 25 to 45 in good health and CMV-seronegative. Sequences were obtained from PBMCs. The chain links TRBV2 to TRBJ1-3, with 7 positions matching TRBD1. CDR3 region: CASSDPTGSGNTIYF. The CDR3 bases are TGTGCCAGCAGTGACCCGACAGGGTCTGGAAACACCATATATTTT.